The text below deals with one TCR beta chain. Its antigen is undetermined. In germline, CDR1 is GTSNPN, CDR2 SVGIG (reference sequence). Trimming removed 0 bases from V and 8 bases from J, with 13 bases in between. This CDR3 has 14 residues. Both 60 Vbeta primers and 13 Jbeta primers went into the PCR. Only in-frame clones appear in the TCRdb table, and some are missing; sequencing was by immunoSEQ multiplex PCR. The sample includes under 200,000 clones, less than 85% seen only once; the top ten take around 1.5%. This specimen comes from a study of cytomegalovirus exposure and HLA in healthy donors. Broader study findings: Other equally common chains were less clonally expanded than HLA-associated TCR beta chains, a later analysis showed.

The V gene is TRBV30, the J gene TRBJ1-4; TRBD1 is a possible D gene (6 bases). The specimen sequenced was PBMCs. The source of this sequence is a male donor in good health and CMV-seronegative. CDR3 sequence reads: CAWSVSRGFEKLFF. CDR3 sequence (DNA): TGTGCCTGGAGTGTTTCCAGGGGATTCGAAAAACTGTTTTTT.